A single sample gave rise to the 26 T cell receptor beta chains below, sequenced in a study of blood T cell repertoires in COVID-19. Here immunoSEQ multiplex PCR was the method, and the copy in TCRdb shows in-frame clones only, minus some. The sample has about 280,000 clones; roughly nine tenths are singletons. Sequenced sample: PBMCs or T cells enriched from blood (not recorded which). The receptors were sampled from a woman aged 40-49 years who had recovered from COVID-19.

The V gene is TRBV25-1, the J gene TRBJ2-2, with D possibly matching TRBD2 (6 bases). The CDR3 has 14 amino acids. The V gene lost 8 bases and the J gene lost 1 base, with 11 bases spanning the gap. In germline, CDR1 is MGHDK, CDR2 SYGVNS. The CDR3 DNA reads TGTGCCAGCGGGGGGAGGAGGAACACCGGGGAGCTGTTTTTT. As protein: CASGGRRNTGELFF. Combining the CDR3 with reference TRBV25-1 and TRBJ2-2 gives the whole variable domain EADIYQTPRYLVIGTGKKITLECSQTMGHDKMYWYQQDPGMELHLIHYSYGVNSTEKGDLSSESTVSRIRTEHFPLTLESARPSHTSQYLCASGGRRNTGELFFGEGSRLTVL.

The CDR3 loop reads CASSTLNTEAFF. The CDR3 nucleotides are TGTGCCAGCAGTACATTGAACACTGAAGCTTTCTTT. J is TRBJ1-1 and V is TRBV28; D not certain. Per germline, CDR1 MDHEN and CDR2 SYDVKM. Trimming removed 5 bases from V and 0 bases from J, with 4 bases in between. The CDR3 runs to 12 residues.

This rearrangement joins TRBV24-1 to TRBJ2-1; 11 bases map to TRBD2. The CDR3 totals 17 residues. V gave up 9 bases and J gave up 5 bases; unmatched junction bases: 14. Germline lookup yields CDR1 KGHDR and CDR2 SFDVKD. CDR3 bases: TGTGCCACCTCCGAAGAGATGACTAGCGGGGCAGACAATGAGCAGTTCTTC. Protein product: CATSEEMTSGADNEQFF.

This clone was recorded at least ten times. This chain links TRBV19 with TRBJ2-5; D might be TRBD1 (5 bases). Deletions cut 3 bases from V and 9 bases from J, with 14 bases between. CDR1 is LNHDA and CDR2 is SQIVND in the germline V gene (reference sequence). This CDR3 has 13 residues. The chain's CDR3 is CASSMGRGPPQYF. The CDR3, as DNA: TGTGCCAGTAGTATGGGAAGGGGTCCTCCCCAGTACTTC.

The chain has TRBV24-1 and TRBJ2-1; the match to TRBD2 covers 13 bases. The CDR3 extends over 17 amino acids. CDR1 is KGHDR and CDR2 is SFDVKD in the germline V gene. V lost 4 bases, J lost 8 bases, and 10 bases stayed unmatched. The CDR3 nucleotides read TGTGCCACCAGTGACCGCGGGACTAGCGGGGAAGTTTATGAGCAGTTCTTC. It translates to CATSDRGTSGEVYEQFF.

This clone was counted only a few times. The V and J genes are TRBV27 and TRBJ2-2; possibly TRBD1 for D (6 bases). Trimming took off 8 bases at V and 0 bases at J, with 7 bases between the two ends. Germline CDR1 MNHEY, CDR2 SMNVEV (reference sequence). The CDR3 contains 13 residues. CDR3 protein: CASRDTNTGELFF. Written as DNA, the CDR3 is TGTGCCAGCCGGGACACGAACACCGGGGAGCTGTTTTTT.

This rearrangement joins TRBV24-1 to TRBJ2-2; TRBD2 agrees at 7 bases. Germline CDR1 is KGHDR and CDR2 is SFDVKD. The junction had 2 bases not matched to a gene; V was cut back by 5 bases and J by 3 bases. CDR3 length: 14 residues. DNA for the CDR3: TGTGCCACCAGTGCGGGGGGAGACACCGGGGAGCTGTTTTTT. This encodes CATSAGGDTGELFF.

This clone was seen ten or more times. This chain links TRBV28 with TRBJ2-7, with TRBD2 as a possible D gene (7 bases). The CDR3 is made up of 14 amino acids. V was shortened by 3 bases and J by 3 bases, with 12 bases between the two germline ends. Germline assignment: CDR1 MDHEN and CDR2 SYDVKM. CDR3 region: CASSFGGARYEQYF. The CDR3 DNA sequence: TGTGCCAGCAGTTTTGGGGGGGCACGCTACGAGCAGTACTTC.

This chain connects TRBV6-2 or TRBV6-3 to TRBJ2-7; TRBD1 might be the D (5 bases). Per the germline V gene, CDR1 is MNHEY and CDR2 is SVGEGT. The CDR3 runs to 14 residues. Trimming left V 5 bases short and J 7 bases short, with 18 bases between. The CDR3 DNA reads TGTGCCAGCAGTCAGACCATTCAGGGTGGGGAGCAGTACTTC. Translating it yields CASSQTIQGGEQYF.

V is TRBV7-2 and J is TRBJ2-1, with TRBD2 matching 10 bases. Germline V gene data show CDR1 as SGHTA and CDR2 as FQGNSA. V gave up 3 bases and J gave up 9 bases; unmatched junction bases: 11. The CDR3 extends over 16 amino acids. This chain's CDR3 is CASSLQAGGPFGEQFF. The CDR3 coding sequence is TGTGCCAGCAGCTTGCAAGCGGGAGGGCCTTTTGGTGAGCAGTTCTTC.

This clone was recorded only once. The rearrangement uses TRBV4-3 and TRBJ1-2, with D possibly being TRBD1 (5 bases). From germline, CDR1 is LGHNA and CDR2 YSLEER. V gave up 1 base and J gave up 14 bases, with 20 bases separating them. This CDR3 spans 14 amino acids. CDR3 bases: TGCGCCAGCAGCCAAGGGCCCGGAGGGGAACGGGCAACCTTC. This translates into CASSQGPGGERATF.

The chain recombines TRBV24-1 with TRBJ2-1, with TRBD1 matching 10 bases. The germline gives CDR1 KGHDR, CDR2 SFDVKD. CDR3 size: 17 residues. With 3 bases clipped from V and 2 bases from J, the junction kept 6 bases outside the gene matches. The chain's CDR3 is CATSDPSGTGAYNEQFF. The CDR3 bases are TGTGCCACCAGTGATCCATCCGGGACAGGGGCCTACAATGAGCAGTTCTTC.

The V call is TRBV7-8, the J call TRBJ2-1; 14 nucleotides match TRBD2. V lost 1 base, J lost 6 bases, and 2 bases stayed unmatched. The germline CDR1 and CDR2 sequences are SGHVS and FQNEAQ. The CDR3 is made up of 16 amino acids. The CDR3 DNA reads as TGTGCCAGCAGCTTAGGACTAGCGGGAGGGTTCAATGAGCAGTTCTTC. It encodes CASSLGLAGGFNEQFF.

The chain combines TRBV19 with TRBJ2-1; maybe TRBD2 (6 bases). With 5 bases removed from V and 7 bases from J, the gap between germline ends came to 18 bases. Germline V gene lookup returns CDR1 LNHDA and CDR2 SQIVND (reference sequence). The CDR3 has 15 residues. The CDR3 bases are TGTGCCAGTAGTGGGGGGAGCGTCGCGCAAAATGAGCAGTTCTTC. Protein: CASSGGSVAQNEQFF. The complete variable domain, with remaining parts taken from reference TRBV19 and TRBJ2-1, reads DGGITQSPKYLFRKEGQNVTLSCEQNLNHDAMYWYRQDPGQGLRLIYYSQIVNDFQKGDIAEGYSVSREKKESFPLTVTSAQKNPTAFYLCASSGGSVAQNEQFFGPGTRLTVL.

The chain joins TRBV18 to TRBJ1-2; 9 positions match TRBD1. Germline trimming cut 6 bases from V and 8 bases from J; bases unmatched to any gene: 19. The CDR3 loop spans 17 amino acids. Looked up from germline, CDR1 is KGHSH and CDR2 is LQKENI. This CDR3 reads CASSLRQGVFPSGGYTF. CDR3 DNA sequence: TGTGCCAGCTCTCTCCGACAGGGGGTGTTTCCGTCGGGAGGCTACACCTTC.

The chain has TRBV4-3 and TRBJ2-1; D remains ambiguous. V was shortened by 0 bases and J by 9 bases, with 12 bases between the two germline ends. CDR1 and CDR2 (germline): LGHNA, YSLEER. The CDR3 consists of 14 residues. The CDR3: CASSQEFHSGEQFF. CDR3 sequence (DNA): TGCGCCAGCAGCCAAGAGTTTCATTCAGGTGAGCAGTTCTTC.

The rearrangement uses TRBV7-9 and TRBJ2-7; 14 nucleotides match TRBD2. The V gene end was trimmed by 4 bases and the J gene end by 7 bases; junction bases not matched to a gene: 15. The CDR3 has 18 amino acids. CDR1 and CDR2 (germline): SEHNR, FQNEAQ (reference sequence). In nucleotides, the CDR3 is TGTGCCAGCAGCTCTTATAGGCGACTAGCGGGAGGGCCGGGGGAGCAGTACTTC. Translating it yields CASSSYRRLAGGPGEQYF.

Here the CDR3 DNA reads TGCGCCAGCAGCTTGGGGGGACAGAACACTGAAGCTTTCTTT. Translated: CASSLGGQNTEAFF. The chain has TRBV5-1 and TRBJ1-1; TRBD1 is a possible D gene (6 bases). Germline CDR1 reads SGHRS; CDR2 reads YFSETQ. CDR3 length: 14 amino acids. The V end lost 0 bases, the J end lost 1 base, and 7 bases lay between the germline ends.

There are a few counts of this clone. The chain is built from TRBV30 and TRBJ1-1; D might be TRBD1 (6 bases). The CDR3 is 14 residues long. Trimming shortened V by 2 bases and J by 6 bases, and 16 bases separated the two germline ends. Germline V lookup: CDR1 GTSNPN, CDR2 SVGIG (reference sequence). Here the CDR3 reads CAWSLSQGFAEAFF. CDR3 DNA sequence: TGTGCCTGGAGTCTGTCACAGGGTTTCGCTGAAGCTTTCTTT. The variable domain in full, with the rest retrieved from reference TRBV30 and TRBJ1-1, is SQTIHQWPATLVQPVGSPLSLECTVEGTSNPNLYWYRQAAGRGLQLLFYSVGIGQISSEVPQNLSASRPQDRQFILSSKKLLLSDSGFYLCAWSLSQGFAEAFFGQGTRLTVV.

CDR3 protein: CASSLWQGGVGRGYTF. The CDR3 bases are TGTGCCAGCAGCTTATGGCAAGGGGGAGTTGGGAGAGGCTACACCTTC. This chain connects TRBV7-9 to TRBJ1-2; D perhaps matches TRBD1 (6 bases). The CDR3 has 16 amino acids. The V gene's germline CDR1 is SEHNR and CDR2 FQNEAQ (reference sequence). V was shortened by 2 bases and J by 8 bases, with 21 bases between the two germline ends.

The CDR3 DNA reads TGTGCCTGGAGTTTACAGCGGAATTCACCCCTCCACTTT. This sequence encodes CAWSLQRNSPLHF. V and J are TRBV30 and TRBJ1-6; no reliable D call. V gave up 2 bases and J gave up 7 bases, with 9 bases separating them. Looked up from germline, CDR1 is GTSNPN and CDR2 is SVGIG (reference sequence). The CDR3 is 13 amino acids. Using reference TRBV30 and TRBJ1-6 for the parts outside the CDR3, the full variable domain is SQTIHQWPATLVQPVGSPLSLECTVEGTSNPNLYWYRQAAGRGLQLLFYSVGIGQISSEVPQNLSASRPQDRQFILSSKKLLLSDSGFYLCAWSLQRNSPLHFGNGTRLTVT.

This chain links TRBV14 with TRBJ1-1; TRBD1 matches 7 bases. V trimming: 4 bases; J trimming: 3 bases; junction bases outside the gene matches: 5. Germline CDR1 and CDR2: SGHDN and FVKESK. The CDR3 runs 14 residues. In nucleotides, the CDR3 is TGTGCCAGCAGCCGCTTAGACAGGGACACTGAAGCTTTCTTT. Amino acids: CASSRLDRDTEAFF. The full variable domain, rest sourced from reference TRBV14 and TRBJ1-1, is EAGVTQFPSHSVIEKGQTVTLRCDPISGHDNLYWYRRVMGKEIKFLLHFVKESKQDESGMPNNRFLAERTGGTYSTLKVQPAELEDSGVYFCASSRLDRDTEAFFGQGTRLTVV.

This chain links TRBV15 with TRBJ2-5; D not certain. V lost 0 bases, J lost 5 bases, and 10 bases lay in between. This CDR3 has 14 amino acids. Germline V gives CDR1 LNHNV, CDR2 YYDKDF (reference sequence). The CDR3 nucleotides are TGTGCCACCAGCAGAGATGTCGCCGGGGAGACCCAGTACTTC. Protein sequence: CATSRDVAGETQYF.

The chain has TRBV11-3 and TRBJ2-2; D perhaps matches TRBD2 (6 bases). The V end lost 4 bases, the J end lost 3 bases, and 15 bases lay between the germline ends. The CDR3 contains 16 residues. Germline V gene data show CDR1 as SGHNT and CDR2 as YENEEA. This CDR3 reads CASSSPSGGHTGELFF. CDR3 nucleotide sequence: TGTGCCAGCAGCTCACCCTCCGGGGGTCACACCGGGGAGCTGTTTTTT.

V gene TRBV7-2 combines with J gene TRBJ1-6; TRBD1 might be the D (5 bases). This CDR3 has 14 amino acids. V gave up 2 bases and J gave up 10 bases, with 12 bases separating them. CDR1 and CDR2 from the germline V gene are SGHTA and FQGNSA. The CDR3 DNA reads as TGTGCCAGCAGCTTAAAGCCGGGGGGATCACCCCTCCACTTT. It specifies CASSLKPGGSPLHF.

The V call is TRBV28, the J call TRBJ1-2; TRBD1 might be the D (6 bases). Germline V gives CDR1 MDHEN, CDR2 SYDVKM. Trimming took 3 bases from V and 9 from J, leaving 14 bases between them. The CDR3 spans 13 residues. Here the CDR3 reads CASSFGGALSYTF. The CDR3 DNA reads TGTGCCAGCAGTTTTGGGGGGGCTCTTAGCTACACCTTC.